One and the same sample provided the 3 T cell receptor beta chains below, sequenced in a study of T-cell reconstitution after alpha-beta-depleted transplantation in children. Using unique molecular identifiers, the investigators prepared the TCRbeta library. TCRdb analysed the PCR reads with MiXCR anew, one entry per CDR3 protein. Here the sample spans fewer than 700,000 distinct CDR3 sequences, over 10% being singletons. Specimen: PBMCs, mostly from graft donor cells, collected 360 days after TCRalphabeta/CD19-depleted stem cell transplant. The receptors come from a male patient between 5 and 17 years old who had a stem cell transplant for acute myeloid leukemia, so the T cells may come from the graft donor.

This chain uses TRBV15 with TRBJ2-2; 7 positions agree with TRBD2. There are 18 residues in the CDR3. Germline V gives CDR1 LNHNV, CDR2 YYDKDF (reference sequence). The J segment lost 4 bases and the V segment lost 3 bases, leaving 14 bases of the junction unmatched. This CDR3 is CATSRGTRAGIRTGELFF. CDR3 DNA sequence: TGTGCCACCAGCAGGGGTACCAGAGCGGGGATTCGCACCGGGGAGCTGTTTTTT.

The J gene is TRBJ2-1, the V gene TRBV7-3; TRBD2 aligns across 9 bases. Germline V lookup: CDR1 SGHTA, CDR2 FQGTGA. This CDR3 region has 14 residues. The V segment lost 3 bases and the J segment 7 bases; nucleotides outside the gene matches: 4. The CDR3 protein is CASSFRGRVNEQFF. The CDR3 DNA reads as TGTGCCAGCAGCTTTCGCGGGAGGGTTAATGAGCAGTTCTTC. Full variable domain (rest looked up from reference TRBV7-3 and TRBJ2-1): GAGVSQTPSNKVTEKGKYVELRCDPISGHTALYWYRQSLGQGPEFLIYFQGTGAADDSGLPNDRFFAVRPEGSVSTLKIQRTERGDSAVYLCASSFRGRVNEQFFGPGTRLTVL.

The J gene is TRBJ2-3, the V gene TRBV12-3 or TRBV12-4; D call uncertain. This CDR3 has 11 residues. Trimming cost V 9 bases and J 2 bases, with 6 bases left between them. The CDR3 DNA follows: TGTGCCAGGAGCGACACAGATACGCAGTATTTT. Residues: CARSDTDTQYF.